The T cell receptor beta chain under discussion was sequenced for a study of blood T cell repertoires in COVID-19. Study-wide context: Whether acute or convalescent, the COVID-19 samples came from the United States, Italy and Spain. PBMCs, B-cell-depleted T cells, or T cells were the source of the cDNA or gDNA that made up the material.

Authors' methods: The assay estimated nucleated cells by amplifying reference gene primers. Generated by immunoSEQ multiplex PCR, the TCRdb table keeps only in-frame clones and is missing some. Clonal size and the V and J genes are those of that table, whereas D and trimming came from the DNA. The profile shows 64,000 or so clones, about 78% of them singletons. The CDR3 sequence is 13 residues long. Germline-derived CDR1 and CDR2 are LGHNA and YNFKEQ. Trimming removed 5 bases at V and 7 bases at J, with 9 bases between. The chain links TRBV4-2 to TRBJ1-6, with unresolved D. Sequencing input: peripheral blood. The source is an elderly man with acute or convalescent COVID-19. The CDR3 DNA is TGTGCCAGCAGCTTCCCTGCGAATTCACCCCTCCACTTT. Translated: CASSFPANSPLHF.